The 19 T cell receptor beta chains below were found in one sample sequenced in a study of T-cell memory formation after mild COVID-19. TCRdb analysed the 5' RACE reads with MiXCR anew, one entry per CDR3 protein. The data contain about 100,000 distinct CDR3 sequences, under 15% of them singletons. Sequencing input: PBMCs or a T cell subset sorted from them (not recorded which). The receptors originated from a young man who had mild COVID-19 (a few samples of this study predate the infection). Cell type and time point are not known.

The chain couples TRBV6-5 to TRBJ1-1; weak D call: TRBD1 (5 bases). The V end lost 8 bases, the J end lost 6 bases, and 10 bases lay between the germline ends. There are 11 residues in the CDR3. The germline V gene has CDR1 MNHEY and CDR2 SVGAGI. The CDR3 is CASRQGSEAFF. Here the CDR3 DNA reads TGTGCCAGCCGCCAGGGCTCTGAAGCTTTCTTT.

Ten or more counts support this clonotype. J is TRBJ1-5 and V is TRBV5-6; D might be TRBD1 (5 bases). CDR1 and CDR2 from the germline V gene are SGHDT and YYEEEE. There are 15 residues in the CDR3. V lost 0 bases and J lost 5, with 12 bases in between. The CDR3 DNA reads TGTGCCAGCAGCTTGGTCGGGGGTCGGGATCAGCCCCAGCATTTT. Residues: CASSLVGGRDQPQHF. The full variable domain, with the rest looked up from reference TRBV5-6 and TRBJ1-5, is DAGVTQSPTHLIKTRGQQVTLRCSPKSGHDTVSWYQQALGQGPQFIFQYYEEEERQRGNFPDRFSGHQFPNYSSELNVNALLLGDSALYLCASSLVGGRDQPQHFGDGTRLSIL.

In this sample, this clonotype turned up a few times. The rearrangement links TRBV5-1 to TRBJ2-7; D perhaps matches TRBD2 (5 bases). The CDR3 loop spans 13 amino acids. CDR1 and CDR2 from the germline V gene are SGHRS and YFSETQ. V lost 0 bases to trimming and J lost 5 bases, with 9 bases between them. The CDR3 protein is CASSLAEGNEQYF. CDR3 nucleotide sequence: TGCGCCAGCAGCTTGGCCGAGGGTAACGAGCAGTACTTC. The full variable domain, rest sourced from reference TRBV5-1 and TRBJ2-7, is KAGVTQTPRYLIKTRGQQVTLSCSPISGHRSVSWYQQTPGQGLQFLFEYFSETQRNKGNFPGRFSGRQFSNSRSEMNVSTLELGDSALYLCASSLAEGNEQYFGPGTRLTVT.

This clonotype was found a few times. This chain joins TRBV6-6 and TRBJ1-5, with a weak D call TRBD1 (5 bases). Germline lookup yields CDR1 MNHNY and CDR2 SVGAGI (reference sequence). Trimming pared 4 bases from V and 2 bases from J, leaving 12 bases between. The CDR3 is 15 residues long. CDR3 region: CASSFPREGNQPQHF. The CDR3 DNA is TGTGCCAGCAGTTTCCCCAGGGAGGGCAATCAGCCCCAGCATTTT.

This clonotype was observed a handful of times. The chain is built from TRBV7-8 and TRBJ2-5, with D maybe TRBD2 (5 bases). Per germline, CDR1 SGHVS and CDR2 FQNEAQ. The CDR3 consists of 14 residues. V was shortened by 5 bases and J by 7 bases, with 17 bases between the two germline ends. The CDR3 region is CASSQGRFIWTQYF. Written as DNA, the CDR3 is TGTGCCAGCAGCCAAGGGAGATTCATATGGACCCAGTACTTC.

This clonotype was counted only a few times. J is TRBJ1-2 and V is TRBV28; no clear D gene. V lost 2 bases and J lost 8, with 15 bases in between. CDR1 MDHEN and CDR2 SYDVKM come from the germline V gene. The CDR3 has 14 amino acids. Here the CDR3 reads CASSLARRSGGYTF. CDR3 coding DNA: TGTGCCAGCAGTTTAGCCCGGAGGTCGGGCGGCTACACCTTC.

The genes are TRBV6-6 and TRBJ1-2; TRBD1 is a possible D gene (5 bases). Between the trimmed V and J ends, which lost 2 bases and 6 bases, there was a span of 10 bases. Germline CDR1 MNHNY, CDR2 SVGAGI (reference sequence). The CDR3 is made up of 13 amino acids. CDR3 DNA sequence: TGTGCCAGCAGTTACCGCAGGGAAGATGGCTACACCTTC. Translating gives CASSYRREDGYTF.

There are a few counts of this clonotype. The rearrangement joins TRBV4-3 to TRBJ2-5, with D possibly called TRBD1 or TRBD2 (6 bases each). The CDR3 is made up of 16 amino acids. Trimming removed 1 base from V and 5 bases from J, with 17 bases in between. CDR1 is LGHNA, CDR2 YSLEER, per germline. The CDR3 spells CASSQAWQGTRETQYF. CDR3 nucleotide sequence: TGCGCCAGCAGCCAAGCGTGGCAGGGGACTCGGGAGACCCAGTACTTC.

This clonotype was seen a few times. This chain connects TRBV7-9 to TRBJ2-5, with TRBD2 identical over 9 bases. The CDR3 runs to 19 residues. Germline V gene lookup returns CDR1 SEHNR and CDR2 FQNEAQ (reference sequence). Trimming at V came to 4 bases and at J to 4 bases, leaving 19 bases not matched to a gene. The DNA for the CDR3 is TGTGCCAGCAGCTCACTGCGGGCTAGCGGGGAGACTGAAGGAGAGACCCAGTACTTC. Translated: CASSSLRASGETEGETQYF.

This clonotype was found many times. In DNA, the CDR3 is TGTGCCAGCAGCCCACTCGGGGGCGGCACAGATACGCAGTATTTT. It yields the protein CASSPLGGGTDTQYF. The chain links TRBV7-9 to TRBJ2-3; D may match TRBD1 or TRBD2 (6 bases each). The CDR3 is 15 residues long. In germline, CDR1 is SEHNR, CDR2 FQNEAQ (reference sequence). Deletions cut 5 bases from V and 1 base from J, with 13 bases between. Based on the CDR3 plus reference TRBV7-9 and TRBJ2-3, the full variable domain is DTGVSQNPRHKITKRGQNVTFRCDPISEHNRLYWYRQTLGQGPEFLTYFQNEAQLEKSRLLSDRFSAERPKGSFSTLEIQRTEQGDSAMYLCASSPLGGGTDTQYFGPGTRLTVL.

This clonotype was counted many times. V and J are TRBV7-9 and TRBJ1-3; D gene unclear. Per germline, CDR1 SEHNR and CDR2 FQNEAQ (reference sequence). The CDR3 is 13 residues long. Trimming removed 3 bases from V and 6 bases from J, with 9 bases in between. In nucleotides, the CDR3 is TGTGCCAGCAGCTTCCCCCGGTCAAACACCATATATTTT. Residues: CASSFPRSNTIYF.

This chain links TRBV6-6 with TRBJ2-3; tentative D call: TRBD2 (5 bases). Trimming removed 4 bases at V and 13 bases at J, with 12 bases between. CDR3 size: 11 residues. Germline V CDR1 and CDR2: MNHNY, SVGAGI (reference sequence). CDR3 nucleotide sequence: TGTGCCAGCAGTTCCGGGGTGGGAGAGTATTTT. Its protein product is CASSSGVGEYF.

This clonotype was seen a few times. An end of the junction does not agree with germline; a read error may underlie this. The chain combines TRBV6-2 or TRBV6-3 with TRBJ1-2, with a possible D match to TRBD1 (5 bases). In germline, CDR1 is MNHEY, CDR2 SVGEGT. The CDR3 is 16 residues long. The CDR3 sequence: CATSLGPKLIAYGYTF. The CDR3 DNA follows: TGTGCCACCAGTCTGGGGCCAAAACTAATCGCCTATGGCTACACCTTC.

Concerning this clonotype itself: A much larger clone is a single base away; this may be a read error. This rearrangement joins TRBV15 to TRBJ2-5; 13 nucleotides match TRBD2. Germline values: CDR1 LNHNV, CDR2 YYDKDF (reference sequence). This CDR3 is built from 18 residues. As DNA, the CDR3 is TGTGCCACCAGCAGAGGAGGCGGACTAGCGGGAGTCCAAGAGACCCAGTGCTTC. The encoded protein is CATSRGGGLAGVQETQCF.

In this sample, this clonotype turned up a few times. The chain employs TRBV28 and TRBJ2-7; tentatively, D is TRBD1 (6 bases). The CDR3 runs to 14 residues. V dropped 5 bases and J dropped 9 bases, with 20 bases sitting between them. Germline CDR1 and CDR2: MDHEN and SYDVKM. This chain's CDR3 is CASSPRQGLKGQYV. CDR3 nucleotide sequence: TGTGCCAGCAGTCCCCGTCAGGGGTTAAAAGGGCAGTACGTC.

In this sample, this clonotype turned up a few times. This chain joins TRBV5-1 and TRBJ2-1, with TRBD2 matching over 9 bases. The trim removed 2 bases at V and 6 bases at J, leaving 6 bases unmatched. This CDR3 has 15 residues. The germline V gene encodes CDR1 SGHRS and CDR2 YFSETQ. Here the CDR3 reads CASSFPGGGANEQFF. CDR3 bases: TGCGCCAGCAGCTTCCCTGGCGGGGGGGCCAATGAGCAGTTCTTC.

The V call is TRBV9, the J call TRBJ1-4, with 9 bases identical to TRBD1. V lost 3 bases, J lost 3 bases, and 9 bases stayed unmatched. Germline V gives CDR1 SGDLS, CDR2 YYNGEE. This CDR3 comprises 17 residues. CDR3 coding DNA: TGTGCCAGCAGCGCCGGACAGGGGCTTGAACCTAATGAAAAACTGTTTTTT. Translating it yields CASSAGQGLEPNEKLFF.

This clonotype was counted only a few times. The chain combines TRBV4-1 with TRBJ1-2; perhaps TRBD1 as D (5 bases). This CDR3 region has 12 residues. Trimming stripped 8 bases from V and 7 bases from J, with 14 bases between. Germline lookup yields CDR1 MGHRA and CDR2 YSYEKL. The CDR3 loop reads CASRGPGTGYTF. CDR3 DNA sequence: TGCGCCAGCCGTGGGCCAGGGACTGGCTACACCTTC.

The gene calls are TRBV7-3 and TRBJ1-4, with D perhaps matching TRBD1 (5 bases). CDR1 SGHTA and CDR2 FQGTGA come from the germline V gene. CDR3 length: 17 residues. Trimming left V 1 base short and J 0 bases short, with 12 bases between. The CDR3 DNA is TGTGCCAGCAGCTTAATGCCCGACAGTGCAACTAATGAAAAACTGTTTTTT. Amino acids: CASSLMPDSATNEKLFF.